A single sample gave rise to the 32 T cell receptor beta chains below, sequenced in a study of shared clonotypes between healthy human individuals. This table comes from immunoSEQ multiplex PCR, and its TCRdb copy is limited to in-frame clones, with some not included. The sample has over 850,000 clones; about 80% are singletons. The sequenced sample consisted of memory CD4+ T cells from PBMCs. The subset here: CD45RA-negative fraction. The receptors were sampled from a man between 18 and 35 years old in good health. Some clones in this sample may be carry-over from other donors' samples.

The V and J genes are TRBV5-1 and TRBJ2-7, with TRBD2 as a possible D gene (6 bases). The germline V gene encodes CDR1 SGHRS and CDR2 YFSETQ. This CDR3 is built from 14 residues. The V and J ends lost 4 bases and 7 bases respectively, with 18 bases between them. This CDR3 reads CASSGGTPPWEQYF. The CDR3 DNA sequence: TGCGCCAGCAGCGGGGGGACCCCCCCCTGGGAGCAGTACTTC.

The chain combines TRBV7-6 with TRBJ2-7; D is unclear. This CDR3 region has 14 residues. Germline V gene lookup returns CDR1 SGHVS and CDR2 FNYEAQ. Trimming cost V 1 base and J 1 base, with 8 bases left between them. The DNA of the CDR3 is TGTGCCAGCAGCTTAGGCGGCCAGTCCTACGAGCAGTACTTC. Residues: CASSLGGQSYEQYF. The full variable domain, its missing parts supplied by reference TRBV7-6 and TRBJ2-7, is GAGVSQSPRYKVTKRGQDVALRCDPISGHVSLYWYRQALGQGPEFLTYFNYEAQQDKSGLPNDRFSAERPEGSISTLTIQRTEQRDSAMYRCASSLGGQSYEQYFGPGTRLTVT.

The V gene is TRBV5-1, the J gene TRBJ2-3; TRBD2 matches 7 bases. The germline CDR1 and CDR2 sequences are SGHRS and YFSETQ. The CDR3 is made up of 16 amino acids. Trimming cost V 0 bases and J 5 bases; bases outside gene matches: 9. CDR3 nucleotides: TGCGCCAGCAGCTTGGGTGCGGGAGTCTCCATAGATACGCAGTATTTT. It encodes CASSLGAGVSIDTQYF.

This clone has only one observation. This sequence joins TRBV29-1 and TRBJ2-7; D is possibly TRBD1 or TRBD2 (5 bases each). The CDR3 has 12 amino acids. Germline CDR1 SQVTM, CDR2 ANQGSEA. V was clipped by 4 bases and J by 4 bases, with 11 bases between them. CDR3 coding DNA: TGCAGCGTTGGGGGGAACCCTTACGAGCAGTACTTC. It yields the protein CSVGGNPYEQYF.

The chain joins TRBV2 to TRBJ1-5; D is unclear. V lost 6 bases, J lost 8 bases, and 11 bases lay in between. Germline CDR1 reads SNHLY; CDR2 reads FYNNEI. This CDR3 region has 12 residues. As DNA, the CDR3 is TGTGCCAGCAGGTTATCAAGGGAGCCCCAGCATTTT. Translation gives CASRLSREPQHF.

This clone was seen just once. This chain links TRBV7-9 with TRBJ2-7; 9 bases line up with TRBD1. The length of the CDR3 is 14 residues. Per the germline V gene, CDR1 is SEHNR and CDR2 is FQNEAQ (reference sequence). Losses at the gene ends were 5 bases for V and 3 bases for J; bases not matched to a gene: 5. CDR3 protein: CASSTTGGFYEQYF. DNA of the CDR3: TGTGCCAGCAGCACGACAGGGGGGTTCTACGAGCAGTACTTC. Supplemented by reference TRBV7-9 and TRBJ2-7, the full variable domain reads DTGVSQNPRHKITKRGQNVTFRCDPISEHNRLYWYRQTLGQGPEFLTYFQNEAQLEKSRLLSDRFSAERPKGSFSTLEIQRTEQGDSAMYLCASSTTGGFYEQYFGPGTRLTVT.

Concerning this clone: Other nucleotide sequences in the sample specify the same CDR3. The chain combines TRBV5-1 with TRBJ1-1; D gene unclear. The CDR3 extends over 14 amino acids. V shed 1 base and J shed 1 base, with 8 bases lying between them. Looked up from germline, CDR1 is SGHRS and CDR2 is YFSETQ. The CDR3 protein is CASSLLGTNTEAFF. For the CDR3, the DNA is TGCGCCAGCAGCTTGCTTGGAACGAACACTGAAGCTTTCTTT.

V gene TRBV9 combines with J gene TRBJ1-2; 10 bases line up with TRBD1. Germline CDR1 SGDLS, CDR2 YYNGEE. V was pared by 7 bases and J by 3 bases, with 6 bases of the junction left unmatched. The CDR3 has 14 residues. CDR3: CASQRGQGYYGYTF. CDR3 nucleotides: TGTGCCAGCCAGAGGGGACAGGGGTACTATGGCTACACCTTC.

The CDR3 nucleotides read TGTGCCAGTAGTATACGGGGAAACTTTGAAAAACTGTTTTTT. This sequence encodes CASSIRGNFEKLFF. V gene TRBV19 combines with J gene TRBJ1-4; no firm D call. Germline V gene lookup returns CDR1 LNHDA and CDR2 SQIVND (reference sequence). Deletions cut 2 bases from V and 7 bases from J, with 11 bases between. This CDR3 has 14 amino acids. Looking up the rest from reference TRBV19 and TRBJ1-4 gives the full variable domain: DGGITQSPKYLFRKEGQNVTLSCEQNLNHDAMYWYRQDPGQGLRLIYYSQIVNDFQKGDIAEGYSVSREKKESFPLTVTSAQKNPTAFYLCASSIRGNFEKLFFGSGTQLSVL.

The CDR3, as DNA: TGTGCCAGTCAAGGTGGGCAGACCCAGTACTTC. It specifies CASQGGQTQYF. The V gene is TRBV19, the J gene TRBJ2-5; no definite D call. CDR1 is LNHDA and CDR2 is SQIVND in the germline V gene (reference sequence). This CDR3 region has 11 residues. Trimming pared 8 bases from V and 6 bases from J, leaving 10 bases between.

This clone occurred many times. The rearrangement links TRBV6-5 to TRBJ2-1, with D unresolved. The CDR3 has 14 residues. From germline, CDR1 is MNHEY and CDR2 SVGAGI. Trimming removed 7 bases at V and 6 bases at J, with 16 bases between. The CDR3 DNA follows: TGTGCCAGCAAGTTTAACGGATTTCGCAATGAGCAGTTCTTC. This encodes CASKFNGFRNEQFF.

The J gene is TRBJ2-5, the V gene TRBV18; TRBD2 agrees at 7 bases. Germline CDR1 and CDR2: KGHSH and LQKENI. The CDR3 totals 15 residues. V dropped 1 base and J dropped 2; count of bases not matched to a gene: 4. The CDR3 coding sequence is TGTGCCAGCTCACCACTGCACGGGGGGCAAGAGACCCAGTACTTC. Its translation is CASSPLHGGQETQYF.

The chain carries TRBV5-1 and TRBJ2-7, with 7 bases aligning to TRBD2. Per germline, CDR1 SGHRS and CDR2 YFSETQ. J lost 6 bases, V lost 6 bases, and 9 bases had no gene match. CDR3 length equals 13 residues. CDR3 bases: TGCGCCAGCAAGGCGGGAGAATTGGGCGAGCAGTACTTC. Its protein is CASKAGELGEQYF.

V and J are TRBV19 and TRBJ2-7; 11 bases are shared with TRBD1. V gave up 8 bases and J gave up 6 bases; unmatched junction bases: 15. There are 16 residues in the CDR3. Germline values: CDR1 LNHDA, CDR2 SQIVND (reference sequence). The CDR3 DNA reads TGTGCCAGTTCAATGTGGCGAGGACAGGGGGCGCGCGAGCAGTACTTC. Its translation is CASSMWRGQGAREQYF.

The CDR3 DNA reads as TGTGCCAGCAACCGAGAAGGCCGGGCGGGAGACGATACGCAGTATTTT. Translating it yields CASNREGRAGDDTQYF. V and J are TRBV2 and TRBJ2-3; TRBD2 aligns across 7 bases. This CDR3 is built from 16 residues. Trimming at V came to 7 bases and at J to 6 bases, leaving 16 bases not matched to a gene. The germline V gene has CDR1 SNHLY and CDR2 FYNNEI.

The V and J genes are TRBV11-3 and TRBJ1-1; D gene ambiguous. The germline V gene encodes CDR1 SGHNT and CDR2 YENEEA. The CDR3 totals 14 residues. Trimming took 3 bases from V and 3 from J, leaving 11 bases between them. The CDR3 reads CASSFAGLDTEAFF. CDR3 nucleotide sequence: TGTGCCAGCAGCTTTGCAGGTTTAGACACTGAAGCTTTCTTT.

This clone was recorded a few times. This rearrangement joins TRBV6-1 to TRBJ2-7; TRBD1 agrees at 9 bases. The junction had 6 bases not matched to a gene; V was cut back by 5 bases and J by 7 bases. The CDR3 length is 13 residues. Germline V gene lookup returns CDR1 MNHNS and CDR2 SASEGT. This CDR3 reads CASSPRTGDEQYF. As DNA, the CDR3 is TGTGCCAGCAGTCCCCGGACAGGGGATGAGCAGTACTTC.

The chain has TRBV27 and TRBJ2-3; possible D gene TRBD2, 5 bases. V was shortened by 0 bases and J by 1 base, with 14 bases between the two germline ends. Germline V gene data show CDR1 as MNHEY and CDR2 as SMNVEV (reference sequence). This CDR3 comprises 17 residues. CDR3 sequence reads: CASSLSPGLSGTDTQYF. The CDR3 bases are TGTGCCAGCAGTTTATCCCCCGGACTTTCAGGCACAGATACGCAGTATTTT.

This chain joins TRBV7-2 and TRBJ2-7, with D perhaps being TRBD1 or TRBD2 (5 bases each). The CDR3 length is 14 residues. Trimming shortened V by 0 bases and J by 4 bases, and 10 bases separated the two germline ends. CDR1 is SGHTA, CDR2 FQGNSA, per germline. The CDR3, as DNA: TGTGCCAGCAGCTTAGCGTTGGGGGAGTACGAGCAGTACTTC. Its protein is CASSLALGEYEQYF.

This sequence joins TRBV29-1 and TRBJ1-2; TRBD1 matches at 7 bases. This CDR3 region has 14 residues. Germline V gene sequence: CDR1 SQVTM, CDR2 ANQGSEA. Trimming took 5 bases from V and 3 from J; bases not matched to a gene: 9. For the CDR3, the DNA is TGCAGCGTTCCTGGCCCGGGACAGCACTATGGCTACACCTTC. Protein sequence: CSVPGPGQHYGYTF.

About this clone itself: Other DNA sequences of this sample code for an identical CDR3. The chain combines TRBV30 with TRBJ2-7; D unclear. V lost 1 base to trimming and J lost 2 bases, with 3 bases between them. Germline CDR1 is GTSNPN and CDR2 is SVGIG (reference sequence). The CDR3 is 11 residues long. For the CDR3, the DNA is TGTGCCTGGAGTGGCACCTACGAGCAGTACTTC. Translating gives CAWSGTYEQYF.

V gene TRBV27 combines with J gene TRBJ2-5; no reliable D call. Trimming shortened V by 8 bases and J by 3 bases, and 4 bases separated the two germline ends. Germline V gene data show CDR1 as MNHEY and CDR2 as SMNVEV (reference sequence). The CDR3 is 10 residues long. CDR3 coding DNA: TGTGCCAGCGGTAAAGAGACCCAGTACTTC. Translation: CASGKETQYF.

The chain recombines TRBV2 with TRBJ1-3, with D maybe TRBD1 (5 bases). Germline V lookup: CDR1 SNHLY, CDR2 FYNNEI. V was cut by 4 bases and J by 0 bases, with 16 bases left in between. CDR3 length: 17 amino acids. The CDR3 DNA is TGTGCCAGCAGTGGGGAGCAGACAGTTTCCTCTGGAAACACCATATATTTT. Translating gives CASSGEQTVSSGNTIYF.

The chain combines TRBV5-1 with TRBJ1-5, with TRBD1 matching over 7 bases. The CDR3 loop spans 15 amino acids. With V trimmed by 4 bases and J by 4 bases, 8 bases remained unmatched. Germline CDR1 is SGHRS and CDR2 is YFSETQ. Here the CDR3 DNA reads TGCGCCAGCAGCCCGATGACAGGGAATAATCAGCCCCAGCATTTT. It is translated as CASSPMTGNNQPQHF.

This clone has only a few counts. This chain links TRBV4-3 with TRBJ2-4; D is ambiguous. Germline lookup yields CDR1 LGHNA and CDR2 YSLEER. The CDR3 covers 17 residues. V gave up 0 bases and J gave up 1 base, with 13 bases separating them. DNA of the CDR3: TGCGCCAGCAGCCAAGATAGGCCGTCGTTCGCCAAAAACATTCAGTACTTC. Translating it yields CASSQDRPSFAKNIQYF.

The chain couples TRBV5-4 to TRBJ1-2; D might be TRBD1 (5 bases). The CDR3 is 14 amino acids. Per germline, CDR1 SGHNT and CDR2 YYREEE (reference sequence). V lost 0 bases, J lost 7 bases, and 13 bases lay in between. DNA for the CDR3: TGTGCCAGCAGCTTGGGAGGGCAGGGAGGTGGCTACACCTTC. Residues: CASSLGGQGGGYTF.

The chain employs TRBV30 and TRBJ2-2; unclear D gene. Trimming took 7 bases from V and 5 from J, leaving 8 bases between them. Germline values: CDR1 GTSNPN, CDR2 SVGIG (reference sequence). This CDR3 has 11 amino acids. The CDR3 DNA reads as TGTGCCTCCGACTCGACCGGGGAGCTGTTTTTT. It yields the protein CASDSTGELFF.

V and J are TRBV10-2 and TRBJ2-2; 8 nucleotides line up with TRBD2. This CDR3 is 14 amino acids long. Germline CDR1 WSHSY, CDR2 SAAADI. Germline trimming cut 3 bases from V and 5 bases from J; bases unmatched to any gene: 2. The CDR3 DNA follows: TGCGCCAGCAGTGACACTAGCGGAACCGGGGAGCTGTTTTTT. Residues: CASSDTSGTGELFF.

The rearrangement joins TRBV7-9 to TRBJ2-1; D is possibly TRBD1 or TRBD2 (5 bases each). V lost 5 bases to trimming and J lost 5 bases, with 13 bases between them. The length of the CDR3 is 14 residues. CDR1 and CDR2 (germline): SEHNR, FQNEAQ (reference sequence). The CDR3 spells CASSPRGGNNEQFF. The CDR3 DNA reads TGTGCCAGCAGCCCCCGGGGCGGCAACAATGAGCAGTTCTTC.

For the CDR3, the DNA is TGTGCCAGCAGCGACAGGGGAGGCACAGATACGCAGTATTTT. This translates into CASSDRGGTDTQYF. V gene TRBV6-6 combines with J gene TRBJ2-3, with TRBD1 identical over 8 bases. CDR3 length: 14 amino acids. V lost 6 bases, J lost 1 base, and 3 bases stayed unmatched. Germline loops: CDR1 MNHNY, CDR2 SVGAGI (reference sequence).

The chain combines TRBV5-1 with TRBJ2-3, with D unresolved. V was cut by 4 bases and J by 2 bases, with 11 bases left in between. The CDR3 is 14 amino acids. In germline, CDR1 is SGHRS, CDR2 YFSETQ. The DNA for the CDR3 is TGCGCCAGCAGCCCACAACTGAACACAGATACGCAGTATTTT. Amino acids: CASSPQLNTDTQYF. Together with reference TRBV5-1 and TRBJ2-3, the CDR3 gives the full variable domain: KAGVTQTPRYLIKTRGQQVTLSCSPISGHRSVSWYQQTPGQGLQFLFEYFSETQRNKGNFPGRFSGRQFSNSRSEMNVSTLELGDSALYLCASSPQLNTDTQYFGPGTRLTVL.

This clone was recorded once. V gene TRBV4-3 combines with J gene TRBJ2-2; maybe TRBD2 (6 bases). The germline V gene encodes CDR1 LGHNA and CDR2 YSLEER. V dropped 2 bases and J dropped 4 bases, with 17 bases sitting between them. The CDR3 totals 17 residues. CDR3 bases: TGCGCCAGCAGCCAATTGCAGGGACTGGCGAGCACCGGGGAGCTGTTTTTT. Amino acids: CASSQLQGLASTGELFF.